This passage covers 28 T cell receptor beta chains from one sample sequenced in a study of identical twins. TCRdb re-analysed the 5' RACE reads in MiXCR, keeping a single row per CDR3 protein. The sample lists 200,000 or so distinct CDR3 sequences; more than 6.5% were seen once. The same sample was also used in a study of yellow fever vaccine responses in identical twins.

Sequencing was done on a sample of memory (CD45RO+) T cells sorted from blood. All receptors come from a woman aged 18-29 years in good health.

This clonotype was seen only a few times. The V call is TRBV15, the J call TRBJ1-4; D gene uncertain. The CDR3 is made up of 15 amino acids. The germline V gene has CDR1 LNHNV and CDR2 YYDKDF (reference sequence). The V end lost 2 bases, the J end lost 6 bases, and 13 bases lay between the germline ends. As DNA, the CDR3 is TGTGCCACCAGCAGATCGGTTGTGAGGGATGAAAAACTGTTTTTT. Translation gives CATSRSVVRDEKLFF.

The chain carries TRBV5-1 and TRBJ2-2; 7 bases align to TRBD2. Germline CDR1 and CDR2: SGHRS and YFSETQ. V dropped 0 bases and J dropped 6; count of bases not matched to a gene: 8. The CDR3 has 16 residues. The CDR3 region is CASSLAGTGGSGELFF. CDR3 nucleotide sequence: TGCGCCAGCAGCTTGGCCGGGACGGGGGGATCCGGGGAGCTGTTTTTT.

This clonotype was seen at least ten times. The rearrangement links TRBV20-1 to TRBJ1-1; D gene ambiguous. The CDR3 is 12 amino acids. Per germline, CDR1 DFQATT and CDR2 SNEGSKA (reference sequence). The V gene lost 3 bases and the J gene lost 3 bases, with 8 bases spanning the gap. Here the CDR3 reads CSASLQHTEAFF. DNA of the CDR3: TGCAGTGCTAGTCTGCAGCACACTGAAGCTTTCTTT.

The chain couples TRBV3-1 to TRBJ1-4; D possibly corresponds to TRBD1 (6 bases). Between the trimmed V and J ends, which lost 3 bases and 8 bases, there was a span of 13 bases. CDR1 and CDR2 from the germline V gene are LGHDT and YNNKEL (reference sequence). The CDR3 spans 14 residues. This CDR3 is CASSQKGGNEKLFF. As DNA, the CDR3 is TGTGCCAGCAGCCAGAAAGGGGGGAACGAAAAACTGTTTTTT.

This clonotype has at least ten counts. The rearrangement links TRBV4-1 to TRBJ1-3, with a weak D call TRBD1 (5 bases). This CDR3 is built from 19 residues. V lost 4 bases and J lost 2, with 24 bases in between. Germline V gene data show CDR1 as MGHRA and CDR2 as YSYEKL. CDR3 sequence: CASSPDSGGIGLAGNTIYF. DNA of the CDR3: TGCGCCAGCAGCCCGGACTCCGGGGGAATCGGTTTGGCTGGAAACACCATATATTTT.

This clonotype was counted between two and nine times. The chain has TRBV5-1 and TRBJ2-3, with D unclear. Germline assignment: CDR1 SGHRS and CDR2 YFSETQ. CDR3 size: 13 residues. Trimming took 5 bases from V and 4 from J, leaving 11 bases between them. The DNA for the CDR3 is TGCGCCAGCAGGACCCCGACTGCAGATACGCAGTATTTT. This translates into CASRTPTADTQYF.

The chain couples TRBV12-5 to TRBJ2-5; 9 bases line up with TRBD1. Looked up from germline, CDR1 is LGHNT and CDR2 is FRNRAP. Trimming cost V 4 bases and J 5 bases; bases outside gene matches: 11. CDR3 length: 16 residues. In DNA, the CDR3 is TGTGCTAGTGGTTCTGGCCGGACAGGGGTACAGGAGACCCAGTACTTC. It yields the protein CASGSGRTGVQETQYF.

V and J are TRBV2 and TRBJ2-3; possibly TRBD1 or TRBD2 for D (6 bases each). The CDR3 covers 15 residues. The germline CDR1 and CDR2 sequences are SNHLY and FYNNEI. V lost 3 bases and J 1 base, leaving 11 bases between the germline ends. CDR3 bases: TGTGCCAGCAGTGAGGGGGCGGGGCGCACAGATACGCAGTATTTT. This sequence encodes CASSEGAGRTDTQYF.

The chain recombines TRBV19 with TRBJ2-3; TRBD2 matches at 10 bases. The CDR3 length is 15 residues. Trimming removed 4 bases from V and 6 bases from J; junction bases left unmatched: 7. In germline, CDR1 is LNHDA, CDR2 SQIVND (reference sequence). The CDR3 here is CASSTRTSGQDTQYF. The CDR3 nucleotides read TGTGCCAGTAGTACAAGGACTAGCGGCCAGGATACGCAGTATTTT.

In this sample, this clonotype turned up once. The chain uses TRBV6-5 and TRBJ1-1; no firm D call. The CDR3 loop spans 14 amino acids. Germline V gene data show CDR1 as MNHEY and CDR2 as SVGAGI. The germline V and J ends were trimmed by 4 bases and 3 bases, with 12 bases remaining between them. The CDR3 DNA reads as TGTGCCAGCAGTTTTATGGGAGTGGACACTGAAGCTTTCTTT. Its translation: CASSFMGVDTEAFF.

This clonotype was seen a few times. J is TRBJ2-5 and V is TRBV7-9, with 10 positions matching TRBD2. The CDR3 contains 14 residues. V lost 6 bases to trimming and J lost 5 bases; unmatched junction nucleotides: 6. Germline V CDR1 and CDR2: SEHNR, FQNEAQ (reference sequence). The DNA for the CDR3 is TGTGCCAGCAGTCCTAGCGGGGGTCTGGAGACCCAGTACTTC. Its translation is CASSPSGGLETQYF.

The chain links TRBV4-1 to TRBJ2-1; 13 positions agree with TRBD2. Germline CDR1 reads MGHRA; CDR2 reads YSYEKL. The CDR3 loop spans 15 amino acids. Germline trimming cut 1 base from V and 9 bases from J; bases unmatched to any gene: 3. The CDR3 DNA sequence: TGCGCCAGCAGCCAAGTTCGACTAGCGGGGGGTGAGCAGTTCTTC. Protein sequence: CASSQVRLAGGEQFF.

This clonotype was seen more than once but under ten times. The J gene is TRBJ1-5, the V gene TRBV7-8, with unresolved D. The CDR3 runs to 12 residues. Trimming took 3 bases from V and 5 from J, leaving 5 bases between them. CDR1 SGHVS and CDR2 FQNEAQ come from the germline V gene. As DNA, the CDR3 is TGTGCCAGCAGCTTTTCCGATCAGCCCCAGCATTTT. Amino acid sequence: CASSFSDQPQHF.

This clonotype has just a few counts. V and J are TRBV20-1 and TRBJ1-2; TRBD1 aligns across 7 bases. Unmatched junction bases numbered 15, after V lost 6 bases and J lost 8 bases. CDR1 and CDR2 (germline): DFQATT, SNEGSKA (reference sequence). The CDR3 spans 14 residues. The CDR3 loop is CSAAGTAKMEGYTF. The CDR3 DNA reads as TGCAGTGCCGCCGGGACAGCTAAGATGGAAGGCTACACCTTC.

This clonotype was found a few times. The chain recombines TRBV5-1 with TRBJ2-7; D remains unclear. The CDR3 runs 12 residues. V gave up 3 bases and J gave up 5 bases, with 9 bases separating them. CDR1 and CDR2 (germline): SGHRS, YFSETQ. The CDR3 here is CASSYGVDEQYF. Written as DNA, the CDR3 is TGCGCCAGCAGCTATGGGGTAGACGAGCAGTACTTC.

This clonotype has a count of ten or more. The genes are TRBV4-3 and TRBJ2-1, with TRBD1 as a possible D gene (6 bases). Per germline, CDR1 LGHNA and CDR2 YSLEER. CDR3 size: 16 residues. Trimming shortened V by 5 bases and J by 2 bases, and 16 bases separated the two germline ends. The CDR3 spells CASSMSSGVPYNEQFF. Written as DNA, the CDR3 is TGCGCCAGCAGCATGTCCTCAGGGGTTCCCTACAATGAGCAGTTCTTC.

This clonotype was found a few times. The CDR3: CASSMGQGDTEAFF. CDR3 bases: TGCGCCAGCAGCATGGGACAGGGCGACACTGAAGCTTTCTTT. This chain connects TRBV5-1 to TRBJ1-1; TRBD1 agrees at 9 bases. V shed 4 bases, J shed 3 bases, and the junction held 4 bases outside the gene matches. The CDR3 is 14 residues long. Germline CDR1 is SGHRS and CDR2 is YFSETQ.

The chain uses TRBV3-1 and TRBJ2-3; tentatively, D is TRBD2 (6 bases). CDR3 length equals 12 residues. V shed 4 bases and J shed 8 bases, with 10 bases lying between them. Germline values: CDR1 LGHDT, CDR2 YNNKEL (reference sequence). CDR3 in amino acids: CASSPSEGTQYF. In nucleotides, the CDR3 is TGTGCCAGCAGCCCGTCGGAGGGTACGCAGTATTTT.

The CDR3 DNA reads as TGCAGTGCTAGCGGGCCCCCGCGGCAGACCCAGTACTTC. Its translation is CSASGPPRQTQYF. The rearrangement joins TRBV20-1 to TRBJ2-5; D unclear. Germline loops: CDR1 DFQATT, CDR2 SNEGSKA (reference sequence). CDR3 length equals 13 residues. Trimming removed 3 bases from V and 6 bases from J, with 14 bases in between.

This clonotype was counted a few times. CDR3 nucleotides: TGCGCCAGCAGACCTACAGGGATTATGGGTGGAGATGGCTACACCTTC. Encoded protein: CASRPTGIMGGDGYTF. The chain couples TRBV5-1 to TRBJ1-2; possible D gene TRBD1, 6 bases. Germline V gene data show CDR1 as SGHRS and CDR2 as YFSETQ. This CDR3 is built from 16 residues. Trimming pared 5 bases from V and 6 bases from J, leaving 23 bases between.

In its sample, this clonotype was seen many times. The CDR3 loop is CSAKTGTSNQPQHF. CDR3 sequence (DNA): TGCAGTGCTAAAACCGGGACAAGCAATCAGCCCCAGCATTTT. The genes are TRBV20-1 and TRBJ1-5; the D gene is possibly TRBD1 (6 bases). The V end was cut by 4 bases, the J end by 1 base, with 11 bases between. From germline, CDR1 is DFQATT and CDR2 SNEGSKA (reference sequence). The CDR3 has 14 residues.

This clonotype was counted between two and nine times. The rearrangement joins TRBV2 to TRBJ2-7; D might be TRBD2 (6 bases). Germline V gene lookup returns CDR1 SNHLY and CDR2 FYNNEI. This CDR3 spans 15 amino acids. Trimming took 7 bases from V and 0 from J, leaving 16 bases between them. The CDR3 bases are TGTGCCAGCACCCCGGTAGCGGTGGGCTCCTACGAGCAGTACTTC. It encodes CASTPVAVGSYEQYF.

The table lists this clonotype with many counts. This chain links TRBV3-1 with TRBJ1-1; possible D gene TRBD1, 6 bases. Looked up from germline, CDR1 is LGHDT and CDR2 is YNNKEL (reference sequence). Trimming left V 6 bases short and J 3 bases short, with 11 bases between. The CDR3 is made up of 13 amino acids. The CDR3 region is CASSHKGDTEAFF. For the CDR3, the DNA is TGTGCCAGCAGTCACAAGGGGGACACTGAAGCTTTCTTT.

This chain uses TRBV14 with TRBJ2-3; D is uncertain. The CDR3 extends over 12 amino acids. V lost 2 bases and J lost 8, with 8 bases in between. Germline V gene data show CDR1 as SGHDN and CDR2 as FVKESK. The CDR3 reads CASSQTQLTQYF. CDR3 DNA: TGTGCCAGCAGCCAAACGCAACTTACGCAGTATTTT.

This clonotype was observed at least ten times. The J gene is TRBJ1-1, the V gene TRBV28; D is perhaps TRBD1 (6 bases). The ends were cut back, 2 bases at V and 0 bases at J, with 10 bases in the middle. CDR1 and CDR2 from the germline V gene are MDHEN and SYDVKM. The CDR3 totals 15 residues. The CDR3 loop reads CASSLPRGMNTEAFF. The CDR3 region has the DNA TGTGCCAGCAGTTTACCCAGGGGCATGAACACTGAAGCTTTCTTT.

This clonotype was picked up a small number of times. This chain connects TRBV29-1 to TRBJ2-2; TRBD2 agrees at 7 bases. V shed 1 base and J 3 bases; nucleotides not matched to a gene: 5. The germline CDR1 and CDR2 sequences are SQVTM and ANQGSEA. The CDR3 extends over 15 amino acids. CDR3 protein: CSVEASGRDTGELFF. The CDR3 DNA is TGCAGCGTTGAAGCTTCGGGGAGGGACACCGGGGAGCTGTTTTTT.

The chain employs TRBV11-3 and TRBJ2-1, with TRBD2 matching over 12 bases. The V segment lost 4 bases and the J segment 0 bases; nucleotides outside the gene matches: 16. The CDR3 extends over 21 amino acids. CDR1 is SGHNT and CDR2 is YENEEA in the germline V gene. The DNA of the CDR3 is TGTGCCAGCAGCTCCCCTTTTCTGACTAGCGGGGGTGCCAACTCCTACAATGAGCAGTTCTTC. Translated: CASSSPFLTSGGANSYNEQFF. Full variable domain (outside the CDR3, taken from reference TRBV11-3 and TRBJ2-1): EAGVVQSPRYKIIEKKQPVAFWCNPISGHNTLYWYLQNLGQGPELLIRYENEEAVDDSQLPKDRFSAERLKGVDSTLKIQPAELGDSAVYLCASSSPFLTSGGANSYNEQFFGPGTRLTVL.

Many counts were recorded for this clonotype. V is TRBV24-1 and J is TRBJ2-5; D possibly matches TRBD1 or TRBD2 (6 bases each). Germline-derived CDR1 and CDR2 are KGHDR and SFDVKD. Trimming left V 2 bases short and J 5 bases short, with 14 bases between. This CDR3 is built from 15 residues. CDR3 DNA: TGTGCCACCAGTGATTCGAGGGGGGCAGGGGAGACCCAGTACTTC. This codes for CATSDSRGAGETQYF.